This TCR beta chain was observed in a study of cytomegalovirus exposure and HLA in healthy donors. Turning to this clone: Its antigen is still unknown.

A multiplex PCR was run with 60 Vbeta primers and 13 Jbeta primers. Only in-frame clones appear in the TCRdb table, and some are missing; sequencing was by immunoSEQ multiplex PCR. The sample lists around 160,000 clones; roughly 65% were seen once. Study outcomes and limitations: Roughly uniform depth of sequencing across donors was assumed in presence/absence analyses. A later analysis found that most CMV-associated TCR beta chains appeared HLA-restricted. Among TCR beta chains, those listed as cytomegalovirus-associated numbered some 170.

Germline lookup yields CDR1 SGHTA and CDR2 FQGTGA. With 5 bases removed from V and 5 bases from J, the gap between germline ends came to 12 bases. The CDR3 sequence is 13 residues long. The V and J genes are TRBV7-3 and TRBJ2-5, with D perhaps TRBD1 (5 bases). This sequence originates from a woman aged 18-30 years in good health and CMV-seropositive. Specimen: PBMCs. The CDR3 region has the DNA TGTGCCAGCAGCACTGGACATTGGGAGACCCAGTACTTC. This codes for CASSTGHWETQYF.